This T cell receptor beta chain was profiled in a study of cytomegalovirus exposure and HLA in healthy donors. Comment on this clone: Its target is unknown.

Findings and limits, study-wide: In a later analysis, V- and J-gene trimming of beta chains associated with a DCLRE1C missense variant, replicated independently. Sequencing likely produced, as an artifact, a cluster of highly shared sequence variants.

Deletions cut 2 bases from V and 7 bases from J, with 21 bases between. The germline V gene encodes CDR1 SEHNR and CDR2 FQNEAQ (reference sequence). The CDR3 is 17 residues long. The PCR had 60 Vbeta and 13 Jbeta primers. The assay was immunoSEQ multiplex PCR, and TCRdb's table has in-frame clones only and misses some. This table has over 120,000 clones, around 80% appearing once. The chain uses TRBV7-9 and TRBJ1-3; weak D call: TRBD1 (6 bases). The sequencing sample was made of PBMCs. The clonotype was recovered from a man in his forties or fifties in good health and CMV-seronegative. The CDR3 loop reads CASSLTAGGASWNTIYF. The DNA of the CDR3 is TGTGCCAGCAGCTTAACCGCCGGGGGGGCGTCGTGGAACACCATATATTTT.